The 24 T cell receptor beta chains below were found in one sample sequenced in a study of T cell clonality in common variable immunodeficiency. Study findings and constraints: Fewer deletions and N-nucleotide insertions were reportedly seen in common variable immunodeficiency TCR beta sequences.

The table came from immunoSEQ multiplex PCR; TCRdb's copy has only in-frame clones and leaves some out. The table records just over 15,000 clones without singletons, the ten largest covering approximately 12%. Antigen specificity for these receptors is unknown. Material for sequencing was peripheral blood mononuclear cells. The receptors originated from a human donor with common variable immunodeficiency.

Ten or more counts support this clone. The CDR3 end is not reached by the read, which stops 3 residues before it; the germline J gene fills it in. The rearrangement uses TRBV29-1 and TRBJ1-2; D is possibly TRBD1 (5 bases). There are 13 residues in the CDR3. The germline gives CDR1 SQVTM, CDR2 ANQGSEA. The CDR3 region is CSVGPSAGSGYTF. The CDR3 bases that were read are TGCAGCGTTGGTCCATCGGCAGGGAGCGGC.

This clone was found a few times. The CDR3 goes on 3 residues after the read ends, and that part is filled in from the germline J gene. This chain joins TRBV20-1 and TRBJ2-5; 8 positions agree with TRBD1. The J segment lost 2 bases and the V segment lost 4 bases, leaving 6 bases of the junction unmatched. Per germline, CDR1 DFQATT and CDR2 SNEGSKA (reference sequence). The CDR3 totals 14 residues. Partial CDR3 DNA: TGCAGTGCTACAGACAGGGGCTGGCAAGAGACC. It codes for CSATDRGWQET. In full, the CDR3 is CSATDRGWQETQYF.

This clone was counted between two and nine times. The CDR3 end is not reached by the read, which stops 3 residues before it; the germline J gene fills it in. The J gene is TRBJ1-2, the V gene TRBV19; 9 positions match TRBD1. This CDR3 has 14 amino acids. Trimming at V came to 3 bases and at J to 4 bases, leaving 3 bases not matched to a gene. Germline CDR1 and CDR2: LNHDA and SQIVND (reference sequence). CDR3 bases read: TGTGCCAGTAGTATTGGACAGGGGACCTATGGC. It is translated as CASSIGQGTYG. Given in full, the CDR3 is CASSIGQGTYGYTF.

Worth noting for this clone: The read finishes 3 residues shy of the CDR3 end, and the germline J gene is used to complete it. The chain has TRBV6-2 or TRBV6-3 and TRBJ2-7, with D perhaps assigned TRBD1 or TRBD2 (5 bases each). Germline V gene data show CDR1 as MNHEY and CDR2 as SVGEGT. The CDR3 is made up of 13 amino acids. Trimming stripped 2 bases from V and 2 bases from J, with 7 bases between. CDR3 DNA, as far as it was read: TGTGCCAGCAGTTACAGAGGGGCCTACGAG. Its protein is CASSYRGAYE. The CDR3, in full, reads CASSYRGAYEQYF.

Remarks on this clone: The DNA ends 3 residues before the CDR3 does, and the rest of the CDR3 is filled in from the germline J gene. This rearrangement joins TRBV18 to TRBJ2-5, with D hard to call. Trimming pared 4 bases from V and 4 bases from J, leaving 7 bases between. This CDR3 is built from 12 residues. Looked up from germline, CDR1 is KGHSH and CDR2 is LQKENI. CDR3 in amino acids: CASSQRPETQYF. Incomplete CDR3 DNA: TGTGCCAGCTCACAGAGGCCAGAGACC. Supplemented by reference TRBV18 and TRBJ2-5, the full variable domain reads NAGVMQNPRHLVRRRGQEARLRCSPMKGHSHVYWYRQLPEEGLKFMVYLQKENIIDESGMPKERFSAEFPKEGPSILRIQQVVRGDSAAYFCASSQRPETQYFGPGTRLLVL.

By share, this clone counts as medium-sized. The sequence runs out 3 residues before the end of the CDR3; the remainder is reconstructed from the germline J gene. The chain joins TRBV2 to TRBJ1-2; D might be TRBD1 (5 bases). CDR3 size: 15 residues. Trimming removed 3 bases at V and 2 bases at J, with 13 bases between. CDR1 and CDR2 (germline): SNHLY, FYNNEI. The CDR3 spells CASSEEGRPNYGYTF. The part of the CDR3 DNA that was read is TGTGCCAGCAGTGAGGAGGGGCGTCCAAACTATGGC.

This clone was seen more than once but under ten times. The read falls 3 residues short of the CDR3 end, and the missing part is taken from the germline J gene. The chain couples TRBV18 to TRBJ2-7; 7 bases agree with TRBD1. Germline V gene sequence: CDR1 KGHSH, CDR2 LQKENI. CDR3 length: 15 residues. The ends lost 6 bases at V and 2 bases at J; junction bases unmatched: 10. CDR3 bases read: TGTGCCAGCTCTCAAGGACAGGCACGGGCCTACGAG. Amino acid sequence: CASSQGQARAYE. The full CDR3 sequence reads CASSQGQARAYEQYF.

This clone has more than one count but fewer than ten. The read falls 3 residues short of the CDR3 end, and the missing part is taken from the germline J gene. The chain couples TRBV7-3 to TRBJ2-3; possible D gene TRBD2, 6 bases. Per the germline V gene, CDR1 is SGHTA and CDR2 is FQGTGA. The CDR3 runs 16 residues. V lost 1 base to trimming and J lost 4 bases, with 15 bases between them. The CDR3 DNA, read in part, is TGTGCCAGCAGCTTAAGCGGGGCGACTAGTGCAGATACG. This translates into CASSLSGATSADT. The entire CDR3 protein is CASSLSGATSADTQYF. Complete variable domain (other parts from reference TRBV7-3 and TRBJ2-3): GAGVSQTPSNKVTEKGKYVELRCDPISGHTALYWYRQSLGQGPEFLIYFQGTGAADDSGLPNDRFFAVRPEGSVSTLKIQRTERGDSAVYLCASSLSGATSADTQYFGPGTRLTVL.

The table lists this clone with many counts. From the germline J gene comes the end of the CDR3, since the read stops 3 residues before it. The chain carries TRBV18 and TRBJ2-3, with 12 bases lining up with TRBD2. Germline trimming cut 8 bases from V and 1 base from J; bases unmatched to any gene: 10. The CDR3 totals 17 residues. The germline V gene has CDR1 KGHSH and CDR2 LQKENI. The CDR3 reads CASTNRRLAGGTDTQYF. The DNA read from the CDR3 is TGTGCCAGCACCAACCGCAGACTAGCGGGAGGCACAGATACG.

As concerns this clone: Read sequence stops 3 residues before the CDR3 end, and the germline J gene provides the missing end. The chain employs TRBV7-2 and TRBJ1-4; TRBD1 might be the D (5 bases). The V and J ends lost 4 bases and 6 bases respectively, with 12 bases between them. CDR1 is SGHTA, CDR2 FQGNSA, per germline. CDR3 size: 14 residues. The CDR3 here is CASSSTGLYEKLFF. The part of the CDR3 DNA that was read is TGTGCCAGCAGCTCCACGGGACTTTATGAAAAA.

CDR3 sequence reads: CASRGTGSNIQYF. The CDR3 bases that were read are TGTGCCAGCAGGGGGACAGGGTCAAACATT. The V and J genes are TRBV2 and TRBJ2-4, with 9 bases matching TRBD1. The read ends 3 residues before the CDR3 terminus; that terminus is restored from the germline J gene. The ends lost 6 bases at V and 6 bases at J; junction bases unmatched: 3. Per germline, CDR1 SNHLY and CDR2 FYNNEI. The CDR3 totals 13 residues.

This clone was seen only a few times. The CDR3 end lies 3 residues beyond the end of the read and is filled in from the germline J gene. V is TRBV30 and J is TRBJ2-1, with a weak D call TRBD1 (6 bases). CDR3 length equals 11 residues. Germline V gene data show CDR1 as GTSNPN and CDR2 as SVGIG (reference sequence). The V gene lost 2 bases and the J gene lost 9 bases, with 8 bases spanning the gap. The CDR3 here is CAWSQGPEQFF. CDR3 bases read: TGTGCCTGGAGTCAGGGGCCTGAG.

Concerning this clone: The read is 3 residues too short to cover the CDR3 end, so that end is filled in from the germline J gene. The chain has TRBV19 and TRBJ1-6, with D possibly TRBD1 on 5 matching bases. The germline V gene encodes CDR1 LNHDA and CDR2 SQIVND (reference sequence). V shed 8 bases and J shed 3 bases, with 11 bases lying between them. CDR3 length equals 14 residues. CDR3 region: CASRQFLYNSPLHF. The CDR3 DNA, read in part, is TGTGCCAGTCGACAGTTCCTCTATAATTCACCC.

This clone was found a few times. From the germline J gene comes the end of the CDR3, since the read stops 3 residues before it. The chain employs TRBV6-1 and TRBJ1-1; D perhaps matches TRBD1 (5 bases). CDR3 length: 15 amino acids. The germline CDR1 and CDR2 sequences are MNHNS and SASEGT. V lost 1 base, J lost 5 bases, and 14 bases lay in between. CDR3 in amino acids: CASSEVGGGGTEAFF. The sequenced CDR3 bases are TGTGCCAGCAGTGAAGTGGGGGGGGGTGGGACTGAA.

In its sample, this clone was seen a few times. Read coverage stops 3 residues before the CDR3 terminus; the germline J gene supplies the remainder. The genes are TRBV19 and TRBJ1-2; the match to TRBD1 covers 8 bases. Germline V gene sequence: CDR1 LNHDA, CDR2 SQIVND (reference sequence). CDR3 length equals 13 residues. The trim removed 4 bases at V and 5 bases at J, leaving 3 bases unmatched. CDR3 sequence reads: CASSRTGTYGYTF. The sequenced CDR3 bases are TGTGCCAGTAGTAGGACAGGGACGTATGGC.

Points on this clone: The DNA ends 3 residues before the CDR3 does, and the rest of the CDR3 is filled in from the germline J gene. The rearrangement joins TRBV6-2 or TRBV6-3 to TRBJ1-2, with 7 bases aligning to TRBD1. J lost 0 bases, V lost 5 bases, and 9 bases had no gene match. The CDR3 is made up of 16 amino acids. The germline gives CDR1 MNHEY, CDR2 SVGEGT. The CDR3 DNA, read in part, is TGTGCCAGCAGTGACCCGGGACAGAATTCTAACTATGGC. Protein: CASSDPGQNSNYG. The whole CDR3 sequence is CASSDPGQNSNYGYTF.

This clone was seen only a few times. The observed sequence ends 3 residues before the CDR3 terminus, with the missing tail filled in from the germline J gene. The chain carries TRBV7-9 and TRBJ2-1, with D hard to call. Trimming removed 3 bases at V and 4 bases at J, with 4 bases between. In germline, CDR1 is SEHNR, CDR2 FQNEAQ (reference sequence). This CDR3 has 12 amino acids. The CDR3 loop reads CASSFGYNEQFF. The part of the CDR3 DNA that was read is TGTGCCAGCAGCTTCGGGTACAATGAG.

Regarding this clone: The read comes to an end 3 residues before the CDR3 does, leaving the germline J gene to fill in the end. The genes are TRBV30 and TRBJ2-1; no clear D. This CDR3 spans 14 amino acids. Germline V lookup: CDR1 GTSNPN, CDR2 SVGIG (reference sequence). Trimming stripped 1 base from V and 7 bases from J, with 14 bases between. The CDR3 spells CAWSGSPLGNEQFF. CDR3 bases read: TGTGCCTGGAGTGGCTCCCCTTTAGGGAATGAG. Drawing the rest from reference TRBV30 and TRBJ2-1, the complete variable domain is SQTIHQWPATLVQPVGSPLSLECTVEGTSNPNLYWYRQAAGRGLQLLFYSVGIGQISSEVPQNLSASRPQDRQFILSSKKLLLSDSGFYLCAWSGSPLGNEQFFGPGTRLTVL.

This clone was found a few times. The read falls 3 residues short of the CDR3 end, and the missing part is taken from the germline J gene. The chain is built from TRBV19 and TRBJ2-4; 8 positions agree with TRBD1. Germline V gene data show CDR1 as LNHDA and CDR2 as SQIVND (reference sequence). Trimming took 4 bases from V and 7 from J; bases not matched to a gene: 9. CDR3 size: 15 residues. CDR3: CASSTDRGGRNIQYF. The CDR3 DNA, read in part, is TGTGCCAGTAGTACCGACAGGGGTGGCCGGAACATT.

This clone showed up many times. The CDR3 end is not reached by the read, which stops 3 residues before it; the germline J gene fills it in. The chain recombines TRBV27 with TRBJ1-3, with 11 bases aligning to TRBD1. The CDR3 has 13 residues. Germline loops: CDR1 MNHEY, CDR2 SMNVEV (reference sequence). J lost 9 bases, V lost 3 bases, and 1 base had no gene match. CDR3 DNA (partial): TGTGCCAGCAGTTTTGGGACAGGGGGCACC. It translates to CASSFGTGGT. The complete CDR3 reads CASSFGTGGTIYF.

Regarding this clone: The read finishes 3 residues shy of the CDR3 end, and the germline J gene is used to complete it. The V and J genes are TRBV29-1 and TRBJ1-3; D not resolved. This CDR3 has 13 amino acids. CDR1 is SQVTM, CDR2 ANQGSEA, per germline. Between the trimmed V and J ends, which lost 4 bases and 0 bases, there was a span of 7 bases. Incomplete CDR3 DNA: TGCAGCGTTGTAAAGGGCTCTGGAAACACC. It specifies CSVVKGSGNT. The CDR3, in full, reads CSVVKGSGNTIYF.

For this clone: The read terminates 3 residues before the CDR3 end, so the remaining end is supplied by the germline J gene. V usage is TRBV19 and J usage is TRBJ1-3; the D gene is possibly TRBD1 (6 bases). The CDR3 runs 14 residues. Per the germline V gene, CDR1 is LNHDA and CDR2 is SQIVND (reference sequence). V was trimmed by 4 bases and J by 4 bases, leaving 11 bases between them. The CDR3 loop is CASSTDRFGNTIYF. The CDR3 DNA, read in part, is TGTGCCAGTAGTACCGACAGGTTCGGAAACACC.

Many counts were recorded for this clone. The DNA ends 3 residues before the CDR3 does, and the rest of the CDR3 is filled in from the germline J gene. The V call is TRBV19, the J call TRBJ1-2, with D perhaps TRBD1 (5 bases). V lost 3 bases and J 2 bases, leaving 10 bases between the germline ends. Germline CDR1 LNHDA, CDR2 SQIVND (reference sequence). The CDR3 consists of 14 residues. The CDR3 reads CASSMREGNYGYTF. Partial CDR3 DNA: TGTGCCAGTAGTATGAGGGAGGGGAACTATGGC.

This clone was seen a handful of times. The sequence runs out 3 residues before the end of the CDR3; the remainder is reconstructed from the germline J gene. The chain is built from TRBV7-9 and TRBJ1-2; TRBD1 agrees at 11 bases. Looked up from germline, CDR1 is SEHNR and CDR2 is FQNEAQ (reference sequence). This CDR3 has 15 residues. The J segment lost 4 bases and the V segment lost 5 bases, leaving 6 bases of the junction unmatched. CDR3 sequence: CASSLGQGATYGYTF. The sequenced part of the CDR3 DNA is TGTGCCAGCAGCCTCGGACAGGGGGCCACCTATGGC.